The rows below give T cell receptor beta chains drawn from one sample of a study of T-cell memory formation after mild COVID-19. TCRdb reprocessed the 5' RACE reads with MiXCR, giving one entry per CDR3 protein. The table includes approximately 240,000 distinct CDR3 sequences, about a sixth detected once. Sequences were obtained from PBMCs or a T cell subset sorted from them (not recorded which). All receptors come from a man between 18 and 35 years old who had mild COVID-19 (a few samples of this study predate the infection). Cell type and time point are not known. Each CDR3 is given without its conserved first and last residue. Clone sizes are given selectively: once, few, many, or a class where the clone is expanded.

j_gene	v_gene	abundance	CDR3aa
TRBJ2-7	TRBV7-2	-	ASSHGSYEQY
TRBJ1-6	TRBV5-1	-	ASSSATGRSYNSPLH
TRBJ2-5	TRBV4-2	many	ASSQAVGEETQY
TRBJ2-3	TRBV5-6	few	ASSLYQRGTYTDTQY
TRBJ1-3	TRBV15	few	ATSRDKEGPRGNTIY
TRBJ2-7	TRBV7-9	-	ASSNRAGTGFYEQY
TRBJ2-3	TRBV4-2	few	ASSQSTLAGGSDTQY
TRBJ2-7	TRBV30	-	AWSRAVSYEQY
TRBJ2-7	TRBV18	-	ASSPPGQPYEQY
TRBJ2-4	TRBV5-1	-	ASARDGTKNIQY
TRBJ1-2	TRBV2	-	ASRGEGNYGYT
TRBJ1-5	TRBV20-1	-	SARDGRLSNWVNSNQPQH
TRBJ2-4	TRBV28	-	ASSLWGVAKNIQY
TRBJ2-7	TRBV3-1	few	ASSPMVRSIYEQY
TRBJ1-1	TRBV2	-	ASGLRAEAL
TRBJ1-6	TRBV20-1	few	SAADRGNSPLH
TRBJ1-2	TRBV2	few	ASLNSLGTAAT
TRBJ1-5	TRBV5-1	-	ASSRSHDQPQH
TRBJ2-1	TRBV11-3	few	ASSFGTGVGNEQF
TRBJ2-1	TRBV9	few	ASSVGGTSGGNSYNEQF
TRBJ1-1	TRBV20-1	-	SANLGGTEAF
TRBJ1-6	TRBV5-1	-	ASSPPDRGGGSPLH
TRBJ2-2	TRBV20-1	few	SALDPGRSTGELF
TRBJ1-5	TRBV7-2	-	ASSSRQGLNQPQH
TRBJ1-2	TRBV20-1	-	SARNPGTGGNYGYT
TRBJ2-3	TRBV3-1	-	ASSQMLLVTDTQY
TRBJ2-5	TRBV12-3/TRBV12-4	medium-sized	ASSTGQGVETQY
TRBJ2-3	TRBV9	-	ASSLTPSLDTQY
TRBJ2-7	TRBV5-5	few	ASSHTGAGSSYEQY